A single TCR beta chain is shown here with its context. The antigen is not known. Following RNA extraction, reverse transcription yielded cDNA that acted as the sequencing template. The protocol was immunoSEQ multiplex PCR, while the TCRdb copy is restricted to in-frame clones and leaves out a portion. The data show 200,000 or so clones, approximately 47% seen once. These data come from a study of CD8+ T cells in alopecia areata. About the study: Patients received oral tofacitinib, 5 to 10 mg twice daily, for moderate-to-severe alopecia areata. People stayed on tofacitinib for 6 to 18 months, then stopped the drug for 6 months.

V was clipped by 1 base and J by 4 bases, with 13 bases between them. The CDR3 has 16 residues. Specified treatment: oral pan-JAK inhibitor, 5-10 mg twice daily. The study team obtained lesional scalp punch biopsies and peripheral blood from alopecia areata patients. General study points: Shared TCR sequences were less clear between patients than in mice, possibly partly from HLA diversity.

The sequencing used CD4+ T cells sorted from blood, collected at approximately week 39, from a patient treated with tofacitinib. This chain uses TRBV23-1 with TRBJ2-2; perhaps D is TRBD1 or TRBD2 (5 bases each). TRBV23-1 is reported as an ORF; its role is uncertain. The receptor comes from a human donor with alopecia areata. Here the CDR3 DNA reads TGCGCCAGCAGTCAATTCCGGGACCGATCCACCGGGGAGCTGTTTTTT. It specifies CASSQFRDRSTGELFF.